A single T cell receptor (beta chain) is shown here with its context. The sample comes from a study of blood T cell repertoires in COVID-19. Across the whole study: Spain, Italy and the United States supplied samples that represented acute and convalescent COVID-19. PBMCs, B-cell-depleted T cells, or T cells were the source of the cDNA or gDNA that made up the material.

In the source study's methods: Counts of nucleated cells, estimated from reference gene primer amplification, were obtained. Profiling relied on immunoSEQ multiplex PCR, and the TCRdb table lists in-frame clones only, not all of them. Clone size and V and J calls were adopted from that table, with D and trimming inferred from the DNA. The table includes 95,000 to 110,000 clones, about four fifths detected once. V was pared by 0 bases and J by 1 base, with 6 bases between. The V gene's germline CDR1 is LGHDT and CDR2 YNNKEL (reference sequence). The CDR3 is made up of 14 amino acids. This chain joins TRBV3-1 (or the pseudogene TRBV3-2) and TRBJ1-1; D is unclear. The sample consisted of peripheral blood. The clonotype was recovered from a human donor in a cohort sampled during active COVID-19. In DNA form, the CDR3 reads TGTGCCAGCAGCCAAGATCGACAGAACACTGAAGCTTTCTTT. It translates to CASSQDRQNTEAFF.